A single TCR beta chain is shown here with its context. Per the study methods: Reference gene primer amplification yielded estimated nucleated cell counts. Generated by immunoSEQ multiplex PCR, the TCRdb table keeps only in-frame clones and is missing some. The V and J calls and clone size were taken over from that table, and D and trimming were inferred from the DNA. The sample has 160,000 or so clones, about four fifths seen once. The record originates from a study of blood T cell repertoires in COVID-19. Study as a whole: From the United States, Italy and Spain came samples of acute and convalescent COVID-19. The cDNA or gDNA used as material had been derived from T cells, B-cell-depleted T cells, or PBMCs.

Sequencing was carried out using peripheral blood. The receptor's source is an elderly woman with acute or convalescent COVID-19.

The CDR3 reads CASSLEGPDNTEAFF. The CDR3 nucleotides read TGCGCCAGCAGCTTGGAGGGGCCTGATAACACTGAAGCTTTCTTT. The chain combines TRBV5-1 with TRBJ1-1; TRBD1 is a possible D gene (5 bases). V lost 0 bases and J lost 2, with 11 bases in between. Germline lookup yields CDR1 SGHRS and CDR2 YFSETQ. The CDR3 contains 15 residues.